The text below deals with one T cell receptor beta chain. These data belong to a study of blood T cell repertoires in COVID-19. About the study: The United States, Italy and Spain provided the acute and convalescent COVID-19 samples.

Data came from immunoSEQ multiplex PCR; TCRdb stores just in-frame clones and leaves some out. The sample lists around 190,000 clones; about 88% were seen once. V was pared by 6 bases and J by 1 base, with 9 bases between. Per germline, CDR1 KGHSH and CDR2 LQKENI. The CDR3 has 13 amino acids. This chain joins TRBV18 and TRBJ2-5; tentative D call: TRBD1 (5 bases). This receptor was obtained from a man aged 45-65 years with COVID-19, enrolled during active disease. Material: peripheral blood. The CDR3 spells CASSYDSQETQYF. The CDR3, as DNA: TGTGCCAGCTCCTACGACAGCCAAGAGACCCAGTACTTC.